This is a list of T cell receptor beta chains from one sample in a study of T cells after somatic rescue of genetic block. Measured with immunoSEQ multiplex PCR; TCRdb has only the in-frame clones, and not every one. The data contain 70,000 or so clones, 90% to 95% of them singletons. The sample comprised peripheral blood mononuclear cells (PBMCs). These receptors were taken from a man aged 35-49 years. The CDR3 runs from the conserved cysteine through the conserved F or W. D genes are given only for firm matches. Size tells how often a clone was seen (once, few, many) or the class of an expanded clone, and some rows leave it out.

.,TRBJ2-7,TRBV14,.,CASGQRSHEQYF,TGTGCCAGCGGGCAGAGGTCTCACGAGCAGTACTTC
.,TRBJ2-7,TRBV7-9,.,CASSLGSQTYEQYF,TGTGCCAGCAGCTTAGGTTCACAGACTTACGAGCAGTACTTC
once,TRBJ2-7,TRBV6-1,TRBD1,CASSRGQTTTYEQYF,TGTGCCAGCTCAAGGGGGCAGACCACCACCTACGAGCAGTACTTC
.,TRBJ2-2,TRBV28,TRBD1,CASRGTGDVWGLVTGELFF,TGTGCCAGCAGGGGGACAGGGGACGTGTGGGGACTAGTCACCGGGGAGCTGTTTTTT
.,TRBJ2-1,TRBV11-3,.,CASSIGSGTPNHNEQFF,TGTGCCAGCAGCATAGGATCCGGGACACCCAATCACAATGAGCAGTTCTTC
once,TRBJ2-5,TRBV6-1,.,CASSERWRGETQYF,TGTGCCAGCAGTGAAAGATGGCGGGGAGAGACCCAGTACTTC
.,TRBJ1-4,TRBV4-3,.,CASSQDYVQEKLFF,TGCGCCAGCAGCCAAGATTATGTACAGGAAAAACTGTTTTTT
once,TRBJ2-7,TRBV19,.,CASSIGGSRNEQYF,TGTGCCAGTAGTATAGGGGGGAGCCGTAACGAGCAGTACTTC
.,TRBJ1-5,TRBV19,.,CASSIGRGGQPQHF,TGTGCCAGTAGTATAGGCAGGGGCGGACAGCCCCAGCATTTT
.,TRBJ1-6,TRBV6-6,TRBD1,CATSLYGTGLSPLHF,TGTGCCACCTCCCTTTATGGGACAGGACTTTCACCCCTCCACTTT
.,TRBJ2-7,TRBV11-2,.,CASSLLGYEQYF,TGTGCCAGCAGCTTATTAGGCTACGAGCAGTACTTC
.,TRBJ2-5,TRBV27,.,CASSFGGPQETQYF,TGTGCCAGCAGTTTCGGGGGGCCTCAAGAGACCCAGTACTTC
.,TRBJ2-7,TRBV19,TRBD2,CASSSAGVAEQYF,TGTGCCAGTAGTAGTGCGGGAGTGGCCGAGCAGTACTTC